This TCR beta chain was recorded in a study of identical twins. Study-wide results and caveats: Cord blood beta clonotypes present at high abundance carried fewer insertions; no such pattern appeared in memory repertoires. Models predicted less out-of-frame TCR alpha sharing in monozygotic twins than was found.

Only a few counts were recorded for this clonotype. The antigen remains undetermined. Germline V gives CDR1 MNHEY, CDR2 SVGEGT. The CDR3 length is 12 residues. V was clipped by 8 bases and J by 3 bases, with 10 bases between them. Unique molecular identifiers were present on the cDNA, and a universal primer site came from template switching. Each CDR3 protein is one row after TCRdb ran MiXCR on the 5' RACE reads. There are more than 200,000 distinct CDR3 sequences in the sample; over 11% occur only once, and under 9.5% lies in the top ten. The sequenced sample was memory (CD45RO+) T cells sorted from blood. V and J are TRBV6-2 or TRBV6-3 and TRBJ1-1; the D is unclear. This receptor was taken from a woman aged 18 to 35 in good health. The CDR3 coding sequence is TGTGCCAGCGGGCCGGGGTACACTGAAGCTTTCTTT. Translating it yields CASGPGYTEAFF.